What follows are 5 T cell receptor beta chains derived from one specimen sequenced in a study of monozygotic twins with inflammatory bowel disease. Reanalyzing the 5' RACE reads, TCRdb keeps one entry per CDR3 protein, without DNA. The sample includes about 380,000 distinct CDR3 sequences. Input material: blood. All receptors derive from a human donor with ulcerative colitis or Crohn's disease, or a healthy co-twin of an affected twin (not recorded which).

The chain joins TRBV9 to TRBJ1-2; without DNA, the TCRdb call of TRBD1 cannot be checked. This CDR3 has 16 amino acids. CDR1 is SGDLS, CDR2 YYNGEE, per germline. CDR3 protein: CASSAIGQGIPYGYTF.

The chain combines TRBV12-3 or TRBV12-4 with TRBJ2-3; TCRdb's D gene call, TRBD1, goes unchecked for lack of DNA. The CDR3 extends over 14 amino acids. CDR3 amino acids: CASRVGQGTDTQYF.

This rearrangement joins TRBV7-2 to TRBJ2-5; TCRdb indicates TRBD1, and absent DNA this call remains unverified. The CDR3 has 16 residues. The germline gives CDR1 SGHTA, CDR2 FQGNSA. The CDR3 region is CASSLGPAGGGKTQYF.

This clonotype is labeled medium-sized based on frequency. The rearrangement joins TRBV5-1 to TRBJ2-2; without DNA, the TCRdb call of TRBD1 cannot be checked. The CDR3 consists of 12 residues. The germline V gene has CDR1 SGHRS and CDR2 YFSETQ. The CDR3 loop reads CASRGDTGELFF.

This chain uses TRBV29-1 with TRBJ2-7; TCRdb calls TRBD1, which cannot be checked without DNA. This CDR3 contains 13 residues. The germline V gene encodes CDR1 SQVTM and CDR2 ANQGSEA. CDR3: CSVEAGGLGWQYF.